This T cell receptor beta chain was identified during a study of blood T cell repertoires in COVID-19. About the study: Some COVID-19 samples were acute and others convalescent; all came from the United States, Italy and Spain.

TCRdb's table, derived via immunoSEQ multiplex PCR, lists solely in-frame clones and lacks some. The table shows 330,000 or so clones, with around 90% occurring only once. CDR3 size: 13 residues. V was trimmed by 4 bases and J by 3 bases, leaving 10 bases between them. Germline CDR1 is MNHEY and CDR2 is SMNVEV (reference sequence). This sequence originates from a man younger than 40 who had recovered from COVID-19. The chain has TRBV27 and TRBJ2-7; D may be TRBD1 (7 bases). Source material: PBMCs or T cells enriched from blood (not recorded which). DNA of the CDR3: TGTGCCAGCAGTTGGCAGGGGGGCTACGAGCAGTACTTC. As protein: CASSWQGGYEQYF.